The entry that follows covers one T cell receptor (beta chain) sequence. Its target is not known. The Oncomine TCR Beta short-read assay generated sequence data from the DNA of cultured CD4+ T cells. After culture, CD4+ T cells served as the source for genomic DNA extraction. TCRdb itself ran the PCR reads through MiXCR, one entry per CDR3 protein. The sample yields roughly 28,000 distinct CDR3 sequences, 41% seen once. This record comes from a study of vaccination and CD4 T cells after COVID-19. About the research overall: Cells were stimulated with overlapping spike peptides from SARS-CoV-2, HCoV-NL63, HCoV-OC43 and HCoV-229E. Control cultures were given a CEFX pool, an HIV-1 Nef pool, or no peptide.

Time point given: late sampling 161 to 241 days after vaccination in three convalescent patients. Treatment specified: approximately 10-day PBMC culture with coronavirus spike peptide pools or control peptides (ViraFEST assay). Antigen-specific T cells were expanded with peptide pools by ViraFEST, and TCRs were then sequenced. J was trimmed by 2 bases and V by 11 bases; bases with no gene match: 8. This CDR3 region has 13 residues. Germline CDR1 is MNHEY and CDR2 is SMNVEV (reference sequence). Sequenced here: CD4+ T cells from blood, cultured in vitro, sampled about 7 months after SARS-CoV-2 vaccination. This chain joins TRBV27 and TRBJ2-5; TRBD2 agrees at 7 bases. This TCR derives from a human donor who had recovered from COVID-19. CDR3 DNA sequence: TGTGCCTCCCAGCGGGACTTACAAGAGACCCAGTACTTC. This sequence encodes CASQRDLQETQYF.